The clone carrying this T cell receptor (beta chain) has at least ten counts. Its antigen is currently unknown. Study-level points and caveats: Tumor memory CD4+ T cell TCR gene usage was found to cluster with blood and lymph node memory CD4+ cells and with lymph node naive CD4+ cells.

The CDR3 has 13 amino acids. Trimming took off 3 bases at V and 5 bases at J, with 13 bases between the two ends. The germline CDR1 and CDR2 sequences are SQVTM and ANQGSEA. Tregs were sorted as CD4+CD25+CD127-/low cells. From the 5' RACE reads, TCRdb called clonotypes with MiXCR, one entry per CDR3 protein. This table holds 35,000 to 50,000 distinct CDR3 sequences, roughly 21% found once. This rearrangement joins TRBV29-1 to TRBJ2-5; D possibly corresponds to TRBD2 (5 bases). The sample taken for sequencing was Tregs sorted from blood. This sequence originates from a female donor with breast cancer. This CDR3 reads CSVDGLPGETQYF. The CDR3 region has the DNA TGCAGCGTTGATGGCTTACCGGGGGAGACCCAGTACTTC.